This T cell receptor (beta chain) appears in the sequencing data of a study of blood T cell repertoires in COVID-19. Whole-study context: Both acute and convalescent COVID-19 samples were obtained from the United States, Italy and Spain. PBMCs, B-cell-depleted T cells, or T cells were the source of the cDNA or gDNA that made up the material.

This CDR3 has 16 residues. V shed 5 bases, J shed 0 bases, and the junction held 7 bases outside the gene matches. Germline V CDR1 and CDR2: SEHNR, FQNEAQ (reference sequence). As handled by the study authors: Cell counts per sample came from amplifying reference gene primers. The protocol was immunoSEQ multiplex PCR, while the TCRdb copy is restricted to in-frame clones and leaves out a portion. The V and J calls and clone size come from that table; D and trimming were worked out from the DNA. Of some 80,000 clones in the sample, around 77% were seen once. The specimen sequenced was peripheral blood. The chain uses TRBV7-9 and TRBJ1-3; 7 bases map to TRBD1. The origin of this receptor is a human donor in a cohort sampled during active COVID-19. The CDR3 reads CASSPRDRNSGNTIYF. CDR3 bases: TGTGCCAGCAGCCCACGGGACAGAAACTCTGGAAACACCATATATTTT. The full variable domain, its missing parts supplied by reference TRBV7-9 and TRBJ1-3, is DTGVSQNPRHKITKRGQNVTFRCDPISEHNRLYWYRQTLGQGPEFLTYFQNEAQLEKSRLLSDRFSAERPKGSFSTLEIQRTEQGDSAMYLCASSPRDRNSGNTIYFGEGSWLTVV.